The clone carrying this T cell receptor beta chain was observed a few times. Its antigen is still unknown. The data derive from a study of CD8 T cells in ankylosing spondylitis. Study results and limitations: Some of the motif variants had earlier been found in reactive arthritis patients' fluid and blood. There was a TCR beta motif, made of several highly homologous variants, that appeared characteristic of ankylosing spondylitis blood.

Library preparation for TCR beta used quantitative 5'-RACE with molecular barcodes. TCRdb recomputed calls from the 5' RACE reads with MiXCR, one row per CDR3 protein. The profile shows about 540,000 distinct CDR3 sequences, roughly an eighth of them singletons. The CDR3 contains 15 residues. Germline CDR1 SGHVS, CDR2 FQNEAQ. Trimming removed 10 bases from V and 3 bases from J; junction bases left unmatched: 14. This clonotype originated in a male donor with ankylosing spondylitis. The specimen was blood, either unsorted or a sorted T cell fraction (not recorded which). The chain is built from TRBV7-8 and TRBJ2-7; 8 bases agree with TRBD2. The CDR3 sequence is CAIPNKRECGYEQYV. The CDR3 DNA follows: TGTGCCATTCCCAATAAGCGGGAGTGCGGCTACGAGCAGTACGTC.